This is a list of T cell receptor beta chains from one sample in a study of cytomegalovirus exposure and HLA in healthy donors. The table came from immunoSEQ multiplex PCR; TCRdb's copy has only in-frame clones and leaves some out. The repertoire holds fewer than 90,000 clones, with 60% to 80% as singletons. Sequencing used PBMCs. The receptor set was obtained from a female donor in good health and CMV-seronegative. Each CDR3 is given with its conserved first and last residue. The D gene is left open where the match is weak. Not all rows give a size; the values are once, few, many and, for expanded clones, a class.

>TRBV5-1|TRBJ2-2|TRBD1|.
TGCGCCAGCAGCTTGGTAGGGACAGCTAACACCGGGGAGCTGTTTTTT
CASSLVGTANTGELFF
>TRBV6-1|TRBJ1-1|.|.
TGTGCCAGCAGTGAACTCGAGGGTATCACTGAAGCTTTCTTT
CASSELEGITEAFF
>TRBV5-1|TRBJ1-4|TRBD1|few
TGCGCCAGCAGCTTGGAGGGCCGTACAGGGGGCGGTGAAAAACTGTTTTTT
CASSLEGRTGGGEKLFF
>TRBV5-1|TRBJ2-5|.|.
TGCGCCAGCAGCTTGGTGCCGCCCGCAGGAGGAGAGACCCGGTACTTC
CASSLVPPAGGETRYF
>TRBV6-5|TRBJ2-3|.|once
TGTGCCAGCCGTTACGGGACTTCTGCAGATACGCAGTATTTT
CASRYGTSADTQYF
>TRBV29-1|TRBJ2-1|TRBD1|.
TGCAGCGGGGCCCATATCGGGACAGGGGTTTACAATGAGCAGTTCTTC
CSGAHIGTGVYNEQFF
>TRBV7-2|TRBJ2-7|.|.
TGTGCCAGCAGCTTATACAGGGACGAGCAGTACTTC
CASSLYRDEQYF
>TRBV7-9|TRBJ2-5|.|.
TGTGCCAGCAGCTCCCCCTCCGGGGTTGAGCAGTACTTC
CASSSPSGVEQYF
>TRBV6-4|TRBJ1-1|.|few
TGTGCCAGCCCGAAGGGGTGGGGCACTGAAGCTTTCTTT
CASPKGWGTEAFF
>TRBV6-5|TRBJ1-1|TRBD1|.
TGTGCCAGCAGTTACACCGGGACAGGGAAGGGTGCTGAAGCTTTCTTT
CASSYTGTGKGAEAFF
>TRBV6-5|TRBJ2-7|.|.
TGTGCCAGCAGTTACTCGAAACTAACCTACGAGCAGTACTTC
CASSYSKLTYEQYF
>TRBV15|TRBJ1-4|.|.
TGTGCCACCAGCAGAGCTGGGGGGGAGGGCAAGGAAAAACTGTTTTTT
CATSRAGGEGKEKLFF
>TRBV27|TRBJ2-7|TRBD2|.
TGTGCCAGCGGCGGGGGGCTCGTCGAGCAGTACTTC
CASGGGLVEQYF
>TRBV19|TRBJ2-2|.|few
TGTGCCAGTAGTGTTATCAACACCGGGGAGCTGTTTTTT
CASSVINTGELFF
>TRBV10-3|TRBJ1-1|TRBD1|once
TGTGCCATCAGCGAGTGGACAGGGCTCGGAAACACTGAAGCTTTCTTT
CAISEWTGLGNTEAFF
>TRBV6-6|TRBJ1-2|TRBD1|.
TGTGCCAGCAGTTACACAGGGGGGGTTGAGGGCTACACCTTC
CASSYTGGVEGYTF
>TRBV15|TRBJ2-6|.|.
TGTGCCACCAGCAGTCCAGGGTCTGGGGCCAACGTCCTGACTTTC
CATSSPGSGANVLTF
>TRBV27|TRBJ1-4|.|.
TGTGCCAGCAGTTCCAGGCGGCCAGGGGTAGGCGAAAAACTGTTTTTT
CASSSRRPGVGEKLFF
>TRBV7-2|TRBJ1-2|.|.
TGTGCCAGCAGCTTAGACGGCGGGAAGGGCTATGGCTACACCTTC
CASSLDGGKGYGYTF
>TRBV6-5|TRBJ1-1|.|once
TGTGCCAGCAGCCGCGGGACGAACACTGAAGCTTTCTTT
CASSRGTNTEAFF
>TRBV7-9|TRBJ2-7|.|.
TGTGCCAGCAGCCCGCCGTTTCGAGCCGGGAACGAGCAGTACTTC
CASSPPFRAGNEQYF
>TRBV4-3|TRBJ1-6|TRBD1|.
TGCGCCAGCAGCCAAGACCTCGGACAGGGCTCCTATAATTCACCCCTCCACTTT
CASSQDLGQGSYNSPLHF
>TRBV15|TRBJ1-1|TRBD1|.
TGTGCCACCAGTGAGGGGGCGTTGAATGAAGCTTTCTTT
CATSEGALNEAFF
>TRBV19|TRBJ2-7|.|.
TGTGCCAGTAGCCTGGGGGGTTCTAGCGAGCAGTACTTC
CASSLGGSSEQYF
>TRBV6-5|TRBJ2-5|TRBD1|.
TGTGCCAGCAGTTCAAACAGGGGGCGTCTCCAAGAGACCCAGTACTTC
CASSSNRGRLQETQYF
>TRBV2|TRBJ2-1|.|.
TGTGCCAGCAGTCCGACAGGTGGGGTCTACAATGAGCAGTTCTTC
CASSPTGGVYNEQFF
>TRBV2|TRBJ1-5|TRBD1|.
TGTGCCAGCACCGGGACAGGGAGAAATCAGCCCCAGCATTTT
CASTGTGRNQPQHF
>TRBV25-1|TRBJ1-1|.|.
TGTGCCAGCAGCCACACGGGGGAGAACACTGAAGCTTTCTTT
CASSHTGENTEAFF
>TRBV7-9|TRBJ1-2|.|.
TGTTCCAGCAGCTTAGTATCAGTTGGCTACACCTTC
CSSSLVSVGYTF
>TRBV4-3|TRBJ2-5|TRBD1|.
TGCGCCAGCAGCCTAAAGTCGGGGACAGGGGAAGAGACCCAGTACTTC
CASSLKSGTGEETQYF
>TRBV2|TRBJ1-2|TRBD1|.
TGTGCCAGCAGTGAAGCCTCAGACAGGGCCTTTTTGGGCTACACCTTC
CASSEASDRAFLGYTF
>TRBV13|TRBJ1-2|.|.
TGTGCCAGCAGCCCACTACAGGGCGACTATGGCTACACCTTC
CASSPLQGDYGYTF